Below, 10 T cell receptor beta chains from the same sample are listed, as sequenced in a study of shared clonotypes between healthy human individuals. Repertoires were generated with immunoSEQ multiplex PCR, while TCRdb's copy carries only in-frame clones and drops some. The sample holds more than 2 million clones, just under 95% seen once. CD45RO-negative CD8 cells positively selected for CCR7 made up the naive population, which excluded terminally differentiated effector memory CD45RA+ cells. The sequenced sample was naive CD8+ T cells from PBMCs. The receptors here all came from a man aged 18 to 29 in good health. Some clones in this sample may be carry-over from other donors' samples.

Concerning this clone: This sequence may be a read error, since a much larger clone differs from it by one base. Distinct nucleotide sequences in the sample also encode this CDR3. J is TRBJ2-7 and V is TRBV28; TRBD1 matches 11 bases. After removal of 6 bases from V and 3 bases from J, the junction contained 4 bases not matched to a gene. Germline V gives CDR1 MDHEN, CDR2 SYDVKM. The CDR3 is 14 amino acids. The CDR3 region has the DNA TGTGCCAGCAGCTTAGGGACAGGGGGCTACGAGCAGTACTTC. Its translation is CASSLGTGGYEQYF.

The V call is TRBV19, the J call TRBJ2-6; 7 bases are a match to TRBD1. CDR3 size: 16 residues. The trim removed 3 bases at V and 2 bases at J, leaving 4 bases unmatched. Germline loops: CDR1 LNHDA, CDR2 SQIVND (reference sequence). The CDR3 DNA is TGTGCCAGTAGTATGGGCAGGGGGACTGGGGCCAACGTCCTGACTTTC. Its protein is CASSMGRGTGANVLTF.

The chain has TRBV9 and TRBJ1-2; a weak D match, TRBD1 (5 bases). The CDR3 is made up of 13 amino acids. In germline, CDR1 is SGDLS, CDR2 YYNGEE. V lost 0 bases and J 4 bases, leaving 7 bases between the germline ends. CDR3 loop: CASSVAGTYGYTF. The DNA for the CDR3 is TGTGCCAGCAGCGTAGCCGGGACCTATGGCTACACCTTC.

A single count supports this clone. The rearrangement uses TRBV7-9 and TRBJ1-1; D remains unclear. Germline lookup yields CDR1 SEHNR and CDR2 FQNEAQ (reference sequence). V lost 7 bases and J 4 bases, leaving 7 bases between the germline ends. This CDR3 region has 11 residues. CDR3 residues: CASTLGTEAFF. Written as DNA, the CDR3 is TGTGCCAGCACCCTAGGCACTGAAGCTTTCTTT. Full variable domain (remainder filled in from reference TRBV7-9 and TRBJ1-1): DTGVSQNPRHKITKRGQNVTFRCDPISEHNRLYWYRQTLGQGPEFLTYFQNEAQLEKSRLLSDRFSAERPKGSFSTLEIQRTEQGDSAMYLCASTLGTEAFFGQGTRLTVV.

The chain combines TRBV10-3 with TRBJ1-5; D is possibly TRBD1 (5 bases). V was cut by 1 base and J by 4 bases, with 20 bases left in between. CDR1 is ENHRY and CDR2 is SYGVKD in the germline V gene. This CDR3 contains 18 residues. The CDR3 DNA follows: TGTGCCATCAGTGAGTGGACACCTGGGAGATTGGGAAATCAGCCCCAGCATTTT. It specifies CAISEWTPGRLGNQPQHF.

The chain has TRBV11-3 and TRBJ2-4; either TRBD1 or TRBD2 may fit D (7 bases each). The CDR3 runs to 14 residues. V was clipped by 4 bases and J by 8 bases, with 15 bases between them. From germline, CDR1 is SGHNT and CDR2 YENEEA. CDR3 loop: CASSSDRAGDIQYF. CDR3 nucleotides: TGTGCCAGCAGCTCCGACAGGGCGGGAGACATTCAGTACTTC.

This rearrangement joins TRBV5-8 to TRBJ1-4; 8 nucleotides agree with TRBD1. The CDR3 extends over 15 amino acids. Germline CDR1 reads SGHTS; CDR2 reads YDEGEE. Trimming took 4 bases from V and 8 from J; bases not matched to a gene: 10. The chain's CDR3 is CASSTSGGGWEKLFF. The DNA for the CDR3 is TGTGCCAGCAGCACATCAGGGGGCGGTTGGGAAAAACTGTTTTTT.

The chain uses TRBV18 and TRBJ2-3; D tentatively fits TRBD1 or TRBD2 (5 bases each). Deletions cut 4 bases from V and 4 bases from J, with 12 bases between. CDR3 length equals 14 residues. From germline, CDR1 is KGHSH and CDR2 LQKENI. The CDR3 bases are TGTGCCAGCTCACGCGTCGGGACCGCAGATACGCAGTATTTT. Protein product: CASSRVGTADTQYF. Full variable domain (rest looked up from reference TRBV18 and TRBJ2-3): NAGVMQNPRHLVRRRGQEARLRCSPMKGHSHVYWYRQLPEEGLKFMVYLQKENIIDESGMPKERFSAEFPKEGPSILRIQQVVRGDSAAYFCASSRVGTADTQYFGPGTRLTVL.

The V call is TRBV7-9, the J call TRBJ2-1; 11 nucleotides match TRBD2. From germline, CDR1 is SEHNR and CDR2 FQNEAQ (reference sequence). The J segment lost 5 bases and the V segment lost 2 bases, leaving 8 bases of the junction unmatched. This CDR3 is built from 17 residues. CDR3 DNA sequence: TGTGCCAGCAGCTTATTAGCGGGAGGGCCTGGCGACAATGAGCAGTTCTTC. The encoded protein is CASSLLAGGPGDNEQFF.

The chain is built from TRBV11-2 and TRBJ2-7, with TRBD2 matching 9 bases. Germline CDR1 SGHAT, CDR2 FQNNGV. The CDR3 consists of 15 residues. The junction had 7 bases not matched to a gene; V was cut back by 1 base and J by 6 bases. CDR3 residues: CASSLGLAVTTEQYF. CDR3 bases: TGTGCCAGCAGCTTAGGACTAGCGGTTACTACCGAGCAGTACTTC.